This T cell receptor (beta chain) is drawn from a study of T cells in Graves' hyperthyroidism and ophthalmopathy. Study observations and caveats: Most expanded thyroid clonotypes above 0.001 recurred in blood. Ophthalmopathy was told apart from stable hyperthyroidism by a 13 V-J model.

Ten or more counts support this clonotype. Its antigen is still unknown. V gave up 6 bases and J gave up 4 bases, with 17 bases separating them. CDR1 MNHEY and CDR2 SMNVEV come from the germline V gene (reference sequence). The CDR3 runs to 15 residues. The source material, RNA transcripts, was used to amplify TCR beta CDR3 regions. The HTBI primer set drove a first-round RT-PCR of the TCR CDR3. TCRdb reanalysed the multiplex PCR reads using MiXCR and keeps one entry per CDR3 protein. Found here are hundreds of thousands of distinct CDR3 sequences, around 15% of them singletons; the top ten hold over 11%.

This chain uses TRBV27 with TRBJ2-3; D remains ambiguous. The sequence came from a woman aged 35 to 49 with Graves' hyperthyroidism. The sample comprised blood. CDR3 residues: CASSGLFTGPDTQYF. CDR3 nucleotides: TGTGCCAGCAGCGGCCTCTTCACCGGCCCAGATACGCAGTATTTT.